This T cell receptor (beta chain) was observed in a study of blood T cell repertoires in COVID-19. Self-reported history from a screening survey and questionnaire set each donor's cohort. Libraries were prepared by immunoSEQ multiplex PCR; TCRdb keeps only in-frame clonotypes and omits some of them. Here the sample spans 250,000 to 300,000 clones, roughly nine tenths being singletons. This clone was recorded once. V was pared by 5 bases and J by 12 bases, with 17 bases between. This CDR3 comprises 13 residues. Germline V gene sequence: CDR1 MNHEY, CDR2 SVGAGI. The genes are TRBV6-5 and TRBJ2-1; D possibly corresponds to TRBD2 (6 bases). The sample was PBMCs or T cells enriched from blood (not recorded which). The sequence derives from a human donor in a cohort exposed to, infected with or recovered from COVID-19 (not recorded which). The donor label of this sample is uncertain. For the CDR3, the DNA is TGTGCCAGCAGTCCCCAACCGCGGAGGGTGCAGTTCTTC. This encodes CASSPQPRRVQFF.